The 16 T cell receptor beta chains presented below share a single source sample, sequenced in a study of human T cells and chemical hapten exposure. Time point specified: patch test 1, 2 weeks after DPC sensitization. Treatment meaning: therapeutic diphenylcyclopropenone sensitization with weekly scalp DPC. Using its own MiXCR run on the RACE reads, TCRdb lists one record per CDR3 protein. The profile shows roughly 160,000 distinct CDR3 sequences, about 14% of them singletons. The sequencing here drew on whole blood, taken in connection with sensitization to the hapten diphenylcyclopropenone (DPC). Source of these receptors: a woman under 40 with alopecia areata. Some clones in this sample may be carry-over from other donors' samples.

This clonotype was picked up many times. The chain is built from TRBV29-1 and TRBJ2-7; D is uncertain. Trimming removed 5 bases at V and 5 bases at J, with 7 bases between. Germline values: CDR1 SQVTM, CDR2 ANQGSEA. The CDR3 has 10 residues. For the CDR3, the DNA is TGCAGCGTTCTAAGCCACGAGCAGTACTTC. Translation gives CSVLSHEQYF.

This chain uses TRBV28 with TRBJ2-7; 9 positions agree with TRBD2. This CDR3 is 15 amino acids long. CDR1 and CDR2 from the germline V gene are MDHEN and SYDVKM. V was clipped by 6 bases and J by 6 bases; unmatched bases: 12. CDR3 amino acids: CASSGPSGGPIEQYF. CDR3 nucleotides: TGTGCCAGCAGCGGACCGAGCGGGGGGCCAATCGAGCAGTACTTC.

A remark on this clonotype: This may come from a read error, since a much larger clone is one base off. V usage is TRBV7-7 and J usage is TRBJ2-3, with 14 bases fitting TRBD2. The ends lost 5 bases at V and 2 bases at J; junction bases unmatched: 3. Germline V gene data show CDR1 as SSHAT and CDR2 as FNYEAQ (reference sequence). The CDR3 extends over 16 amino acids. This chain's CDR3 is CASSPGLAGATDTQYF. The CDR3 region has the DNA TGTGCCAGCAGCCCGGGACTAGCGGGGGCCACAGATACGCAGTATTTT.

The J gene is TRBJ2-1, the V gene TRBV14; 8 nucleotides line up with TRBD2. Germline trimming cut 4 bases from V and 9 bases from J; bases unmatched to any gene: 5. CDR3 length equals 13 residues. Germline V gene sequence: CDR1 SGHDN, CDR2 FVKESK. The CDR3: CASSPGTRVEQFF. In nucleotides, the CDR3 is TGTGCCAGCAGCCCCGGGACTAGGGTTGAGCAGTTCTTC.

This clonotype appeared a few times. The rearrangement uses TRBV7-8 and TRBJ1-5; no firm D call. Germline V gene data show CDR1 as SGHVS and CDR2 as FQNEAQ. Trimming left V 1 base short and J 4 bases short, with 11 bases between. The CDR3 contains 15 residues. The CDR3 nucleotides read TGTGCCAGCAGCTTAGTAACTTCAGCGAATCAGCCCCAGCATTTT. Its translation is CASSLVTSANQPQHF.

This rearrangement joins TRBV7-2 to TRBJ2-5, with 8 bases lining up with TRBD1. The CDR3 is 17 amino acids. Germline V gene data show CDR1 as SGHTA and CDR2 as FQGNSA. The V and J ends lost 2 bases and 2 bases, in that order; junction bases with no gene match: 10. The CDR3 sequence is CASSLSGYRDRQETQYF. The CDR3 nucleotides are TGTGCCAGCAGCTTATCTGGGTACCGGGACAGGCAAGAGACCCAGTACTTC.

This clonotype came up many times. This chain connects TRBV12-3 or TRBV12-4 to TRBJ1-3; no firm D call. The CDR3 extends over 15 amino acids. V was trimmed by 2 bases and J by 4 bases, leaving 12 bases between them. The CDR3, as DNA: TGTGCCAGCAGTTTACAAGTTCTAGGAGGAAACACCATATATTTT. Residues: CASSLQVLGGNTIYF.

This chain connects TRBV12-3 or TRBV12-4 to TRBJ2-7, with D perhaps matching TRBD2 (6 bases). Trimming removed 3 bases at V and 2 bases at J, with 11 bases between. The length of the CDR3 is 14 residues. The CDR3 loop is CASSFAGPTYEQYF. The DNA of the CDR3 is TGTGCCAGCAGTTTCGCGGGACCCACCTACGAGCAGTACTTC.

This clonotype showed up many times. In DNA form, the CDR3 reads TGTGCCAGCAGCTTAGCGACGGCAGGGGGTCTGCAGCCCCAGCATTTT. This encodes CASSLATAGGLQPQHF. The chain recombines TRBV7-8 with TRBJ1-5; TRBD1 matches 7 bases. V lost 0 bases to trimming and J lost 7 bases; unmatched junction nucleotides: 9. This CDR3 comprises 16 residues. Per the germline V gene, CDR1 is SGHVS and CDR2 is FQNEAQ.

The table lists this clonotype with a few counts. The chain has TRBV6-2 or TRBV6-3 and TRBJ1-5; D remains ambiguous. Germline CDR1 reads MNHEY; CDR2 reads SVGEGT. This CDR3 has 14 amino acids. V was shortened by 1 base and J by 3 bases, with 7 bases between the two germline ends. CDR3 region: CASSYWGSNQPQHF. Here the CDR3 DNA reads TGTGCCAGCAGTTACTGGGGTTCCAATCAGCCCCAGCATTTT.

The genes are TRBV20-1 and TRBJ1-1; D gene ambiguous. CDR1 and CDR2 from the germline V gene are DFQATT and SNEGSKA (reference sequence). The V end lost 3 bases, the J end lost 0 bases, and 14 bases lay between the germline ends. The CDR3 is made up of 15 amino acids. CDR3 bases: TGCAGTGCTAGCTTGAGACAAGCCATGAACACTGAAGCTTTCTTT. It specifies CSASLRQAMNTEAFF.

This chain uses TRBV29-1 with TRBJ2-1; 9 positions agree with TRBD2. Germline CDR1 is SQVTM and CDR2 is ANQGSEA. This CDR3 spans 14 amino acids. The V segment lost 3 bases and the J segment 4 bases; nucleotides outside the gene matches: 4. The CDR3 loop reads CSVDSGSVYNEQFF. DNA of the CDR3: TGCAGCGTTGATAGCGGGAGTGTGTACAATGAGCAGTTCTTC.

The V gene is TRBV28, the J gene TRBJ1-2; 10 nucleotides align to TRBD1. This CDR3 region has 17 residues. V lost 4 bases, J lost 5 bases, and 13 bases stayed unmatched. Germline loops: CDR1 MDHEN, CDR2 SYDVKM. CDR3 in amino acids: CASSSRTGGYFAYGYTF. The CDR3 DNA reads as TGTGCCAGCAGTTCCCGGACAGGGGGTTATTTCGCTTATGGCTACACCTTC.

This clonotype was seen at least ten times. The chain uses TRBV30 and TRBJ2-3; D possibly corresponds to TRBD2 (5 bases). The CDR3 consists of 14 residues. Germline V gene lookup returns CDR1 GTSNPN and CDR2 SVGIG (reference sequence). Trimming removed 4 bases from V and 3 bases from J, with 14 bases in between. The CDR3 reads CAWTKNRGTDTQYF. As DNA, the CDR3 is TGTGCCTGGACCAAAAACCGGGGAACAGATACGCAGTATTTT.

This clonotype has at least ten counts. The V gene is TRBV7-9, the J gene TRBJ2-5; D is possibly TRBD2 (5 bases). Germline loops: CDR1 SEHNR, CDR2 FQNEAQ (reference sequence). Trimming left V 3 bases short and J 3 bases short, with 8 bases between. CDR3 length: 13 residues. CDR3 sequence reads: CASSFTREETQYF. The CDR3 DNA is TGTGCCAGCAGCTTTACGCGGGAAGAGACCCAGTACTTC.

The chain combines TRBV18 with TRBJ2-3; TRBD1 aligns across 7 bases. The CDR3 spans 13 residues. The junction had 3 bases not matched to a gene; V was cut back by 3 bases and J by 6 bases. Germline CDR1 KGHSH, CDR2 LQKENI. The CDR3: CASSPGTADTQYF. The CDR3 DNA follows: TGTGCCAGCTCACCTGGGACAGCCGATACGCAGTATTTT.